This TCR beta chain was sequenced in a study of T-cell reconstitution after alpha-beta-depleted transplantation in children. This clonotype has a count of ten or more. The CDR3 covers 15 residues. Germline values: CDR1 LNHNV, CDR2 YYDKDF (reference sequence). V lost 4 bases and J lost 7; bases outside the gene matches: 7. This sample's TCRbeta library carried unique molecular identifier barcodes. From the PCR reads, TCRdb called clonotypes with MiXCR, one entry per CDR3 protein. Of about 250,000 distinct CDR3 sequences in the sample, about 24% were seen once. The sequenced sample was PBMCs, mostly from graft donor cells, obtained 360 days after TCRalphabeta/CD19-depleted stem cell transplant. The genes are TRBV15 and TRBJ1-6; TRBD1 agrees at 7 bases. The receptor was derived from a female patient aged 2 to 10 who had a stem cell transplant for congenital amegakaryocytic thrombocytopenia, so the T cells may come from the graft donor. This CDR3 is CATSKLTGINSPLHF. Written as DNA, the CDR3 is TGTGCCACCAGCAAATTGACAGGGATCAATTCACCCCTCCACTTT.